The present TCR beta chain was sequenced within a study of T cells in Graves' hyperthyroidism and ophthalmopathy. Broader study findings: Stable hyperthyroidism was separated from ophthalmopathy by a model based on 13 V-J features.

This clonotype showed up just a few times. Its target is unknown. Between the trimmed V and J ends, which lost 2 bases and 3 bases, there was a span of 7 bases. CDR3 length: 13 amino acids. The V gene's germline CDR1 is LGHNT and CDR2 FRNRAP. Disease duration under 2 months; hyperthyroidism patients were aged 18 to 65. The investigators amplified TCR beta CDR3 regions from RNA transcripts. HTBI primers were employed in a first-round RT-PCR of the TCR CDR3. TCRdb independently ran MiXCR on the multiplex PCR reads; one entry per CDR3 protein. The sample shows 400,000 to 600,000 distinct CDR3 sequences, around 20% of them seen only once.

The clonotype was recovered from a man aged 18 to 35 with Graves' hyperthyroidism. The chain employs TRBV12-5 and TRBJ2-5; D unresolved. The sample consisted of blood. CDR3 sequence: CASGLSAKETQYF. Written as DNA, the CDR3 is TGTGCTAGTGGTTTGTCAGCTAAAGAGACCCAGTACTTC.